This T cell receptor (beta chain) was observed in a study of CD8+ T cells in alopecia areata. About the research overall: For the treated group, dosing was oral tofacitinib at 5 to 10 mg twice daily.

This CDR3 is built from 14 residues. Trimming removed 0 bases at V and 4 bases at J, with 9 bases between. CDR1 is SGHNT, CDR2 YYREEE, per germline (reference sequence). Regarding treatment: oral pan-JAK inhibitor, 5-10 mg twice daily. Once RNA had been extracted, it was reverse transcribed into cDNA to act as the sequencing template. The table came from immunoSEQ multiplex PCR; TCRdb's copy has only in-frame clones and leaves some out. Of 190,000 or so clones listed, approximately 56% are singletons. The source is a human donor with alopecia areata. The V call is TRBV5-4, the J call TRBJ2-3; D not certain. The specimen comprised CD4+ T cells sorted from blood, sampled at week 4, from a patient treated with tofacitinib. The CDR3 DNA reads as TGTGCCAGCAGCTTGGCGGCAGAGCCAGATACGCAGTATTTT. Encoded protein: CASSLAAEPDTQYF. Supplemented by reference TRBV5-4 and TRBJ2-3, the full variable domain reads ETGVTQSPTHLIKTRGQQVTLRCSSQSGHNTVSWYQQALGQGPQFIFQYYREEENGRGNFPPRFSGLQFPNYSSELNVNALELDDSALYLCASSLAAEPDTQYFGPGTRLTVL.